The present T cell receptor (beta chain) was sequenced within a study of Ad26.COV2.S vaccination and SARS-CoV-2 variants. Study background: Donor was in the COV1001 Ad26.COV2.S trial arm. Dosing was one shot or two shots 56 days apart.

Specified treatment: roughly 18 received Ad26.COV2.S at low or high dose, single or two shots; about 5 received placebo; per-sample allocation not given. Sampling was done on day 63 after the first vaccine or placebo injection. The V end was cut by 5 bases, the J end by 6 bases, with 11 bases between. From germline, CDR1 is SNHLY and CDR2 FYNNEI. CDR3 size: 13 residues. Study-wide results and limits: With respect to non-spike TCR breadth, vaccine and placebo recipients were similar.

In the case of this clone: Its matching antigen is unknown.

Repertoires were generated with immunoSEQ multiplex PCR, while TCRdb's copy carries only in-frame clones and drops some. In the table there are around 450,000 clones, around 90% of which are singletons. The TCR sequence derives from a person between 18 and 60 years old who received the Ad26.COV2.S COVID-19 vaccine or a placebo. The specimen was peripheral blood, collected in a trial of Ad26.COV2.S vaccine versus placebo. The gene calls are TRBV2 and TRBJ1-5; D is uncertain. The CDR3 is CASSPGHSQPQHF. CDR3 DNA sequence: TGTGCCAGCAGTCCAGGTCACTCTCAGCCCCAGCATTTT.